This entry lists 5 T cell receptor beta chains sequenced from one sample in a study of CD8 T cells in ankylosing spondylitis. MiXCR was run by TCRdb on the 5' RACE reads, yielding one entry per CDR3 protein. The sample carries under 250,000 distinct CDR3 sequences, under 30% recorded once. Sequences were obtained from blood, either unsorted or a sorted T cell fraction (not recorded which). The receptors derive from a male donor with ankylosing spondylitis or in good health (not recorded which).

J is TRBJ2-1 and V is TRBV27, with 9 bases matching TRBD2. CDR1 and CDR2 from the germline V gene are MNHEY and SMNVEV (reference sequence). The CDR3 has 15 amino acids. Germline trimming cut 5 bases from V and 6 bases from J; bases unmatched to any gene: 8. CDR3 in amino acids: CASSLAGGLVNEQFF. The DNA for the CDR3 is TGTGCCAGCAGTCTGGCGGGAGGGTTAGTCAATGAGCAGTTCTTC.

V gene TRBV20-1 combines with J gene TRBJ2-7; D might be TRBD2 (5 bases). This CDR3 is built from 13 residues. V shed 3 bases and J shed 3 bases, with 12 bases lying between them. Germline values: CDR1 DFQATT, CDR2 SNEGSKA (reference sequence). For the CDR3, the DNA is TGCAGTGCTAGTTTCCGAGGGTTCTACGAGCAGTACTTC. Amino acid sequence: CSASFRGFYEQYF.

The table lists this clonotype with many counts. The V gene is TRBV20-1, the J gene TRBJ2-3, with 14 bases fitting TRBD2. J was trimmed by 6 bases and V by 3 bases; bases with no gene match: 8. Germline values: CDR1 DFQATT, CDR2 SNEGSKA (reference sequence). This CDR3 contains 16 residues. The CDR3 nucleotides read TGCAGTGCTAGCCGGGGACTAGCGGGAGCCGCGGATACGCAGTATTTT. Its protein product is CSASRGLAGAADTQYF.

This clonotype was seen repeatedly, ten times or more. The chain is built from TRBV6-1 and TRBJ1-5, with 7 bases identical to TRBD1. V trimming: 6 bases; J trimming: 4 bases; junction bases outside the gene matches: 3. Germline CDR1 MNHNS, CDR2 SASEGT. The CDR3 contains 13 residues. The CDR3 nucleotides read TGTGCCAGCAGAGCACAGGGGAATCAGCCCCAGCATTTT. It is translated as CASRAQGNQPQHF.

In this sample, this clonotype turned up many times. This rearrangement joins TRBV7-9 to TRBJ2-7; 7 bases map to TRBD2. Germline V gene sequence: CDR1 SEHNR, CDR2 FQNEAQ (reference sequence). Unmatched junction bases numbered 10, after V lost 1 base and J lost 7 bases. CDR3 length: 15 residues. The CDR3 spells CASSLVGLPDTEQYF. In DNA, the CDR3 is TGTGCCAGCAGCTTAGTGGGACTACCCGATACGGAGCAGTACTTC.